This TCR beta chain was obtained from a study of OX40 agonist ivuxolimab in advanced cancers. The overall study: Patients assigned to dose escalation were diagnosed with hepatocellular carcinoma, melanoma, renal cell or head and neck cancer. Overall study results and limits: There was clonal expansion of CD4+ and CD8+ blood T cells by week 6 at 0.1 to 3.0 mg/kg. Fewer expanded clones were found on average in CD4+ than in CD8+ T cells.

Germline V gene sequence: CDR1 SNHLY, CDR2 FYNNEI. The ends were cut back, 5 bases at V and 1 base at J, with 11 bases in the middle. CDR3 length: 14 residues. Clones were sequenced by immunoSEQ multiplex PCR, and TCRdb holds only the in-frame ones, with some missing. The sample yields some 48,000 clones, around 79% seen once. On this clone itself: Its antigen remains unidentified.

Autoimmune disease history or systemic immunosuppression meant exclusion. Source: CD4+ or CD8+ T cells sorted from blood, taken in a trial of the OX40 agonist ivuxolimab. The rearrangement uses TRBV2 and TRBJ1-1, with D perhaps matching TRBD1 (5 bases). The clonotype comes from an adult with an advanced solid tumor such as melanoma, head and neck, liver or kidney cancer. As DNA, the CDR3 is TGTGCCAGCAGTTGGGACGGCGGGAACACTGAAGCTTTCTTT. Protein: CASSWDGGNTEAFF. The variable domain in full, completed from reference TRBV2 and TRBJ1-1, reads EPEVTQTPSHQVTQMGQEVILRCVPISNHLYFYWYRQILGQKVEFLVSFYNNEISEKSEIFDDQFSVERPDGSNFTLKIRSTKLEDSAMYFCASSWDGGNTEAFFGQGTRLTVV.